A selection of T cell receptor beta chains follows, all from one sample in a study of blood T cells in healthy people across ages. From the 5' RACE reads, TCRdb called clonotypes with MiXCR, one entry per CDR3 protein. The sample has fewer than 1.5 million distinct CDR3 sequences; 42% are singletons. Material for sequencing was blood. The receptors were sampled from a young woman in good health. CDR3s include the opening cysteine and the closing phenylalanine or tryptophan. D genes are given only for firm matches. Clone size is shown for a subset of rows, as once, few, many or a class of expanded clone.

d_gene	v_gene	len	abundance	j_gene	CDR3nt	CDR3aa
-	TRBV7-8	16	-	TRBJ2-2	TGTGCCAGCAGCTTAGATTCCCGGCAGCGAACCGGGGAGCTGTTTTTT	CASSLDSRQRTGELFF
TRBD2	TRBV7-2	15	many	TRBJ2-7	TGTGCCAGCAGCTCCGGACTAGCGGGAATCTACGAGCAGTACTTC	CASSSGLAGIYEQYF
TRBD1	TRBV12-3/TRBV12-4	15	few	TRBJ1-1	TGTGCCAGCAGCCCACGGGACAGAAAGAACACTGAAGCTTTCTTT	CASSPRDRKNTEAFF
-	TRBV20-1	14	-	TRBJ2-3	TGCAGTGCTAGAGCAGTGTGGGGAGGAGATACGCAGTATTTT	CSARAVWGGDTQYF
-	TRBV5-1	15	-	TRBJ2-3	TGCGCCAGCAGCCCACCCTCGACTGCCACAGATACGCAGTATTTT	CASSPPSTATDTQYF
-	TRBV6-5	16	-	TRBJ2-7	TGTGCCAGCAGTTACGAAGCGGAGCGATCCTACAATGAGCAGTACTTC	CASSYEAERSYNEQYF
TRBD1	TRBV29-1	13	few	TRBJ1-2	TGCAGCGTCGGGACAGAACCAAACTATGGCTACACCTTC	CSVGTEPNYGYTF
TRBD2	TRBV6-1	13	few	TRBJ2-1	TGTGCCAGCAGGTCTAGCGGGGGTAATGAGCAGTTCTTC	CASRSSGGNEQFF
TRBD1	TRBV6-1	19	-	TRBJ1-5	TGTGCCAGCAGCCCCTGGGACAGGACTACCCTGTGGAGCAATCAGCCCCAGCATTTT	CASSPWDRTTLWSNQPQHF
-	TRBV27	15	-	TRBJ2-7	TGTGCCAGCAGTTTATCGGCGGACAGCTCCTACGAGCAGTACTTC	CASSLSADSSYEQYF
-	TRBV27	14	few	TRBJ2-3	TGTGCCAGCAGGTACGGGGCCAGCACAGATACGCAGTATTTT	CASRYGASTDTQYF
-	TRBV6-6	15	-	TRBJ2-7	TGTGCCAGCAGTTACCAGTCCGGGGGCTCCTACGAGCAGTACTTC	CASSYQSGGSYEQYF
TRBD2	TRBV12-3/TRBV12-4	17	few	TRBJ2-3	TGTGCCAGCAGTTTGGGGGGGATGGCGCGGAGGGCAGATACGCAGTATTTT	CASSLGGMARRADTQYF
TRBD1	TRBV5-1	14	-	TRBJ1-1	TGCGCCAGCACGACAGGGGCTGGGGGCACTGAAGCTTTCTTT	CASTTGAGGTEAFF
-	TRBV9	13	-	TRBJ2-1	TGTGCCAGCAGCGTGGATTCCCTCAATGAGCAGTTCTTC	CASSVDSLNEQFF
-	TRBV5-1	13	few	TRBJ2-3	TGCGCCAGCAGCTTGGGACTCTCCGGTACGCAGTATTTT	CASSLGLSGTQYF